This T cell receptor beta chain was observed in a study of CD8 T cells in ankylosing spondylitis. Whole-study results and caveats: Past studies reported some motif variants in reactive arthritis synovial fluid and blood. Characteristic of ankylosing spondylitis blood, it appeared, was a TCR beta motif comprising about eight highly homologous variants. Reportedly, matched ankylosing spondylitis synovial fluid was significantly enriched for disease-linked clones. Disease-linked clones, CD8+, were relatively rare in peripheral blood.

This clonotype was seen only a few times. Its antigen is unknown. Libraries of TCR beta came from quantitative 5'-RACE with molecular barcodes. TCRdb itself ran the 5' RACE reads through MiXCR, one entry per CDR3 protein. The data contain roughly 700,000 distinct CDR3 sequences, around 20% of them singletons. The sequenced material came from blood, either unsorted or a sorted T cell fraction (not recorded which). The clonotype was recovered from a male donor with ankylosing spondylitis.

CDR3 region: CASTASGRGEQFF. The CDR3 DNA reads TGTGCCAGCACTGCTAGCGGGAGGGGTGAGCAGTTCTTC. The chain employs TRBV12-3 or TRBV12-4 and TRBJ2-1; 12 nucleotides agree with TRBD2. This CDR3 is built from 13 residues. The V gene end was trimmed by 7 bases and the J gene end by 9 bases; junction bases not matched to a gene: 4.